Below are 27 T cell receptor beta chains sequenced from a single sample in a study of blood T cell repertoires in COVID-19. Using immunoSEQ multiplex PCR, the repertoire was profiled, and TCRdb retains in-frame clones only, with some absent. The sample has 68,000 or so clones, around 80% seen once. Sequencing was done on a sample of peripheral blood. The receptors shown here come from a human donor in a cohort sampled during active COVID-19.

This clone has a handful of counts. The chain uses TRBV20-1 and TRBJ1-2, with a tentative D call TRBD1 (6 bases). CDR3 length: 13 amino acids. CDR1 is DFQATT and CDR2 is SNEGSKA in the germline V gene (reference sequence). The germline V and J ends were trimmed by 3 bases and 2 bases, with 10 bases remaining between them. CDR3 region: CSASGGGNYGYTF. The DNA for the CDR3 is TGCAGTGCTAGTGGGGGCGGAAACTATGGCTACACCTTC.

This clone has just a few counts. As DNA, the CDR3 is TGTGCCTTGCAACAGGGCGACGATAATTCACCCCTCCACTTT. Its protein is CALQQGDDNSPLHF. V usage is TRBV30 and J usage is TRBJ1-6, with a possible D match to TRBD1 (6 bases). The CDR3 runs 14 residues. Germline V gene lookup returns CDR1 GTSNPN and CDR2 SVGIG (reference sequence). The ends were cut back, 7 bases at V and 5 bases at J, with 15 bases in the middle.

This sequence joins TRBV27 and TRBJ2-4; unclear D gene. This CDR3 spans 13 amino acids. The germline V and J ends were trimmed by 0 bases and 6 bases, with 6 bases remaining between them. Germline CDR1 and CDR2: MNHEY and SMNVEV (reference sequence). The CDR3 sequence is CASSLSSGNIQYF. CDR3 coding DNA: TGTGCCAGCAGTTTATCGTCCGGAAACATTCAGTACTTC.

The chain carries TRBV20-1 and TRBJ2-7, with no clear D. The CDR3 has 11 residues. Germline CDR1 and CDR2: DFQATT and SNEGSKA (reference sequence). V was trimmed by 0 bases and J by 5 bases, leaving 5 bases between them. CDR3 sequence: CSARDSDEQYF. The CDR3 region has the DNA TGCAGTGCTAGAGATTCCGACGAGCAGTACTTC.

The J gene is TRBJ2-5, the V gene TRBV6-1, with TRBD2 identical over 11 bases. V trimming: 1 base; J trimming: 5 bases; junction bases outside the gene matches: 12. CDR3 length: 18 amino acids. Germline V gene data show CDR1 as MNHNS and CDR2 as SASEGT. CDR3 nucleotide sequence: TGTGCCAGCAGTGAAGTTCTAACTAGCGGGGGTTTTAGGGAGACCCAGTACTTC. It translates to CASSEVLTSGGFRETQYF.

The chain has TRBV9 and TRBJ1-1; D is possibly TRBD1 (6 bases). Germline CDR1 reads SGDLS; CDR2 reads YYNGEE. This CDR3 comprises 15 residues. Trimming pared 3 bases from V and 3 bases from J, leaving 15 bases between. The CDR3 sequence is CASSAEPQGDTEAFF. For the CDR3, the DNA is TGTGCCAGCAGCGCCGAACCACAGGGTGACACTGAAGCTTTCTTT. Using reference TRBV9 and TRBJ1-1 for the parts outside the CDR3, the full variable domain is DSGVTQTPKHLITATGQRVTLRCSPRSGDLSVYWYQQSLDQGLQFLIQYYNGEERAKGNILERFSAQQFPDLHSELNLSSLELGDSALYFCASSAEPQGDTEAFFGQGTRLTVV.

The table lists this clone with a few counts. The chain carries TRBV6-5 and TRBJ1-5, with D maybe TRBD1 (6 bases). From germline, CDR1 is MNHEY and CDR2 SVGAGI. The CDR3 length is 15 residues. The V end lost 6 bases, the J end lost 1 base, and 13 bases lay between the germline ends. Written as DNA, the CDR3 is TGTGCCAGCAGCTTAGACAGGTGGAGCAATCAGCCCCAGCATTTT. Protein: CASSLDRWSNQPQHF.

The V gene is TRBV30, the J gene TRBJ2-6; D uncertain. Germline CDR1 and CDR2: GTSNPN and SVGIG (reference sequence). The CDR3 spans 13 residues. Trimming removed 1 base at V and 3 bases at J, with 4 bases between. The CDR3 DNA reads TGTGCCTGGAGTGGAGGTGGGGCCAACGTCCTGACTTTC. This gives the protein CAWSGGGANVLTF. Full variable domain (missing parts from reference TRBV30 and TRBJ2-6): SQTIHQWPATLVQPVGSPLSLECTVEGTSNPNLYWYRQAAGRGLQLLFYSVGIGQISSEVPQNLSASRPQDRQFILSSKKLLLSDSGFYLCAWSGGGANVLTFGAGSRLTVL.

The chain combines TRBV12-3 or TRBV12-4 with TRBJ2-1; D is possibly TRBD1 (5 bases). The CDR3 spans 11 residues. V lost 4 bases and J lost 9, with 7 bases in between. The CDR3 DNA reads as TGTGCCAGCAGTTCAGGGCCTGAGCAGTTCTTC. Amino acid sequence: CASSSGPEQFF.

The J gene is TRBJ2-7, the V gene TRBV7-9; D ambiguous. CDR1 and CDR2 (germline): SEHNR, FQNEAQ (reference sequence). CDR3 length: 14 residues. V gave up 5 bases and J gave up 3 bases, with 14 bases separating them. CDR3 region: CASSKTRFDYEQYF. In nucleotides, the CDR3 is TGTGCCAGCAGCAAAACCAGATTCGACTACGAGCAGTACTTC.

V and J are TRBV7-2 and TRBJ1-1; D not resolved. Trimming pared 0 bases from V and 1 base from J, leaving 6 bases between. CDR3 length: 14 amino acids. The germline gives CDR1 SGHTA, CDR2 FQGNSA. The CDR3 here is CASSLASGNTEAFF. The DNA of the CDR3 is TGTGCCAGCAGCTTAGCATCCGGGAACACTGAAGCTTTCTTT.

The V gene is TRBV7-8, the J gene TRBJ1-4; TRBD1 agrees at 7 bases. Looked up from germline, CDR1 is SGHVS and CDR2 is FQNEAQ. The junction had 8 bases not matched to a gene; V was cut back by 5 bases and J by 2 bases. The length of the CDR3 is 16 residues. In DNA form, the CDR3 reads TGTGCCAGCAGCCGCCGGACAGGAGGCACTAATGAAAAACTGTTTTTT. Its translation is CASSRRTGGTNEKLFF. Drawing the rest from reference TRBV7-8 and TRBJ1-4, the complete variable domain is GAGVSQSPRYKVAKRGQDVALRCDPISGHVSLFWYQQALGQGPEFLTYFQNEAQLDKSGLPSDRFFAERPEGSVSTLKIQRTQQEDSAVYLCASSRRTGGTNEKLFFGSGTQLSVL.

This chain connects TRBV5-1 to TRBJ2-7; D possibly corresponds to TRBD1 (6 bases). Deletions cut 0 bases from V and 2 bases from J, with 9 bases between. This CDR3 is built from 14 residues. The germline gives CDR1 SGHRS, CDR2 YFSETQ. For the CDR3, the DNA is TGCGCCAGCAGCTTGGCACAGGGCCCCTACGAGCAGTACTTC. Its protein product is CASSLAQGPYEQYF.

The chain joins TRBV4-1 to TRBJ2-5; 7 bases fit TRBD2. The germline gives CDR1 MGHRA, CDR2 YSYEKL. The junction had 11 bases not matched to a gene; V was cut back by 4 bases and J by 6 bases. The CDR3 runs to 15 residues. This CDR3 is CASSPSSGGVKTQYF. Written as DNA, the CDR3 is TGCGCCAGCAGCCCTTCTAGCGGAGGGGTTAAGACCCAGTACTTC.

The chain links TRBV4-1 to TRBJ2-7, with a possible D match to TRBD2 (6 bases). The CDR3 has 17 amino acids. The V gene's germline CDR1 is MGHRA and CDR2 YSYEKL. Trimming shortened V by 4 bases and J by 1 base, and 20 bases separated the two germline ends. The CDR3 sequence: CASSPRVAAAESYEQYF. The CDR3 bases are TGCGCCAGCAGCCCCCGGGTAGCGGCGGCCGAATCCTACGAGCAGTACTTC.

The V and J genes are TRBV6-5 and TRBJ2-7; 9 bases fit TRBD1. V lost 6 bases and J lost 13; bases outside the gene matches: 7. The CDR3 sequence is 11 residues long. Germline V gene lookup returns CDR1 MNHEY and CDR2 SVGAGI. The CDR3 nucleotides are TGTGCCAGCAGGGACAGGGGCACGGTCTACTTC. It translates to CASRDRGTVYF.

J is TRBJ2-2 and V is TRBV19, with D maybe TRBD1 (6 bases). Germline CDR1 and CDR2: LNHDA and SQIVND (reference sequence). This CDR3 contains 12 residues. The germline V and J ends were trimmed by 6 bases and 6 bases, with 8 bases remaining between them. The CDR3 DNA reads TGTGCCAGTAGCCGGACAGCCGGGGAGCTGTTTTTT. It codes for CASSRTAGELFF.

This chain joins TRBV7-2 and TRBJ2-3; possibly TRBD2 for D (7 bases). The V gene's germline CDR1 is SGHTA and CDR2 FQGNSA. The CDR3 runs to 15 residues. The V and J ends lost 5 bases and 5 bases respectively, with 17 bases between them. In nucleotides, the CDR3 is TGTGCCAGCAGCCCCTGGGGGGGGCCAGGAGATACGCAGTATTTT. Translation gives CASSPWGGPGDTQYF.

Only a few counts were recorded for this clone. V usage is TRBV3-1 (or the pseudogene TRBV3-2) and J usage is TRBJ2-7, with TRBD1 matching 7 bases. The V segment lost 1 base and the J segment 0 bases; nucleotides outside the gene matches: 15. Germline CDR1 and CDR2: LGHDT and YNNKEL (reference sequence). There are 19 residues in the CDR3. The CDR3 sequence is CASSQGIRRGQDPSYEQYF. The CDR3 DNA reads TGTGCCAGCAGCCAAGGTATTCGAAGGGGGCAGGACCCCTCCTACGAGCAGTACTTC.

CDR3 in DNA: TGTGCCAGCAGTTTCGTCACAGATACGCAGTATTTT. Protein: CASSFVTDTQYF. The chain links TRBV6-2 or TRBV6-3 to TRBJ2-3; unclear D gene. The CDR3 loop spans 12 amino acids. Per the germline V gene, CDR1 is MNHEY and CDR2 is SVGEGT. V was cut by 4 bases and J by 2 bases, with 4 bases left in between.

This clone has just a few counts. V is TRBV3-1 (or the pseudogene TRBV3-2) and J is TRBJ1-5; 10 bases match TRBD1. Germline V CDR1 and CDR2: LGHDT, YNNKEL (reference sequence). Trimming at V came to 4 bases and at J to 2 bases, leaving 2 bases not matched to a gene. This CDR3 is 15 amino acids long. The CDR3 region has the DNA TGTGCCAGCAGCCCCGGGACAGGGGGCAATCAGCCCCAGCATTTT. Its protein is CASSPGTGGNQPQHF.

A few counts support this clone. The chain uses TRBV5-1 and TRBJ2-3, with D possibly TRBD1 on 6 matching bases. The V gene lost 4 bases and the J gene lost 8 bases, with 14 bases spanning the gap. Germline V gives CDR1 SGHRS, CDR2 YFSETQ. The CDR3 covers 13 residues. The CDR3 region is CASSHSQGSTQYF. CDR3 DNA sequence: TGCGCCAGCAGCCACTCACAGGGTAGTACGCAGTATTTT.

The chain's CDR3 is CAISGTGDSSYNEQFF. The CDR3 nucleotides are TGTGCCATCAGCGGGACAGGCGATAGCTCCTACAATGAGCAGTTCTTC. The rearrangement joins TRBV10-3 to TRBJ2-1; TRBD1 aligns across 8 bases. This CDR3 is built from 16 residues. V was clipped by 6 bases and J by 0 bases; unmatched bases: 7. Germline CDR1 is ENHRY and CDR2 is SYGVKD.

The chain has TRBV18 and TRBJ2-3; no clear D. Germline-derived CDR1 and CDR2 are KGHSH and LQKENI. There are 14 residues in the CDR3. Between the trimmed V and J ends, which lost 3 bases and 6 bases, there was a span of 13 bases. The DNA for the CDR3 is TGTGCCAGCTCACCTGGGCCCGGTCGGGATACGCAGTATTTT. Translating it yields CASSPGPGRDTQYF.

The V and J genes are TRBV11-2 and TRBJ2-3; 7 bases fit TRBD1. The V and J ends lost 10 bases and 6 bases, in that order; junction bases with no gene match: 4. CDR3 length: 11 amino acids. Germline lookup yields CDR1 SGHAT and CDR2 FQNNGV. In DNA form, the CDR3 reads TGTGCCATTCGACAGGGTGATACGCAGTATTTT. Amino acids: CAIRQGDTQYF.

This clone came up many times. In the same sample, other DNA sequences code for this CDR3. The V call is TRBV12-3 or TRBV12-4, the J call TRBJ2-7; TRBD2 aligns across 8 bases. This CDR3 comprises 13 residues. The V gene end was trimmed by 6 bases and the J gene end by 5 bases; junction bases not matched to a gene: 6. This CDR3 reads CASRVAGLDEQYF. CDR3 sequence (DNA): TGTGCCAGCAGGGTAGCGGGATTGGACGAGCAGTACTTC.

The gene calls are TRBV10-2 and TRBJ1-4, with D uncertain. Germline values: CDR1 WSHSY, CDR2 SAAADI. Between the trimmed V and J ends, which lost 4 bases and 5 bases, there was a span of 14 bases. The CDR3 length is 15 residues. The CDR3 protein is CASSVGSSGNEKLFF. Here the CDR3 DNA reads TGCGCCAGCAGTGTAGGTTCGTCGGGGAATGAAAAACTGTTTTTT.